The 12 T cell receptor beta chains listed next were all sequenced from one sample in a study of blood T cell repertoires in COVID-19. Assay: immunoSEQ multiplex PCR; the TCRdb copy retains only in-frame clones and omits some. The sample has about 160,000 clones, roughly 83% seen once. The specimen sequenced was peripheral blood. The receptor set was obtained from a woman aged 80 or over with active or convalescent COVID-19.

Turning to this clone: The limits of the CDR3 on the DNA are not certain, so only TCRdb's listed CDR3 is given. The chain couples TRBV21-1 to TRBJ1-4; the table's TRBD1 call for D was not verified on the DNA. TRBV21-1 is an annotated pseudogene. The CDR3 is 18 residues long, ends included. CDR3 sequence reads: CASSKVGTGIATNEKLFF.

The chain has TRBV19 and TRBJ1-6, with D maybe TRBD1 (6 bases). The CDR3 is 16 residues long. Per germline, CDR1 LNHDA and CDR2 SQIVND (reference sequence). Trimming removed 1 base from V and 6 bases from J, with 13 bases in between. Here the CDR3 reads CASSIVQGSGNSPLHF. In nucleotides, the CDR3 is TGTGCCAGTAGTATAGTACAGGGAAGTGGTAATTCACCCCTCCACTTT. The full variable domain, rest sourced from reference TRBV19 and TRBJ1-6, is DGGITQSPKYLFRKEGQNVTLSCEQNLNHDAMYWYRQDPGQGLRLIYYSQIVNDFQKGDIAEGYSVSREKKESFPLTVTSAQKNPTAFYLCASSIVQGSGNSPLHFGNGTRLTVT.

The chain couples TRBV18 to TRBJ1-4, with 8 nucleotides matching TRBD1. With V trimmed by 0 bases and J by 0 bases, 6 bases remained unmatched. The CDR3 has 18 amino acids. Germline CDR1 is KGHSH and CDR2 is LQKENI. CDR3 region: CASSPPGQAISTNEKLFF. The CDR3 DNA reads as TGTGCCAGCTCACCACCGGGACAGGCCATTTCAACTAATGAAAAACTGTTTTTT.

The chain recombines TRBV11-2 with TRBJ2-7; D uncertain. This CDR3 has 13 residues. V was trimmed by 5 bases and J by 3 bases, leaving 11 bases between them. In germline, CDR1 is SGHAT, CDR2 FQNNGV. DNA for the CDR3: TGTGCCAGCAGCCAAGAGGTCATCTACGAGCAGTACTTC. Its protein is CASSQEVIYEQYF.

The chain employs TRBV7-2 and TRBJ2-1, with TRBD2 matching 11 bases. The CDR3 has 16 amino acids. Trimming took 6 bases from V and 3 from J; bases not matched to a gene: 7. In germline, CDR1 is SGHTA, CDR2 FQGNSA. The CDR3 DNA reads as TGTGCCAGCAGTCGCACCGGGACTAGCGGCTACAATGAGCAGTTCTTC. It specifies CASSRTGTSGYNEQFF.

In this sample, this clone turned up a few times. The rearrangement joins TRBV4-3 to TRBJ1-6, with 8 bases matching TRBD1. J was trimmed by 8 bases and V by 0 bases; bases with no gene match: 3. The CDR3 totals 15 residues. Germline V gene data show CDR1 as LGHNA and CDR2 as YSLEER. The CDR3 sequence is CASSQDRGPDSPLHF. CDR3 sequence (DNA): TGCGCCAGCAGCCAAGACAGGGGGCCTGATTCACCCCTCCACTTT.

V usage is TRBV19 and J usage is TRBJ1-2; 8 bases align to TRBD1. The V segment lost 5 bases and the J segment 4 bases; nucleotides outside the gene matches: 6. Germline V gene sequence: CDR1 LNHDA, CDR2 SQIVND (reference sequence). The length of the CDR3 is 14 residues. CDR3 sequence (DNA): TGTGCCAGTAGTGTAGGACAGGGAGTCTATGGCTACACCTTC. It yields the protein CASSVGQGVYGYTF.

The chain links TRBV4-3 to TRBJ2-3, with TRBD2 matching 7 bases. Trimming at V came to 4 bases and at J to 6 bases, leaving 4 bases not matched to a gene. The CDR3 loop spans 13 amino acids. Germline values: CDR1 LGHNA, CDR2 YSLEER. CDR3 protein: CASSPSAGDTQYF. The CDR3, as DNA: TGCGCCAGCAGCCCTTCAGCGGGGGATACGCAGTATTTT.

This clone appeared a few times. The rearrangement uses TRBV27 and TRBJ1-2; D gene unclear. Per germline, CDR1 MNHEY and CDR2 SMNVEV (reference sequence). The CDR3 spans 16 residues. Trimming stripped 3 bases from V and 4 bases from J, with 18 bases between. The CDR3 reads CASSFRRLRDSYGYTF. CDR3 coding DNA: TGTGCCAGCAGTTTCCGGAGACTCCGGGATTCCTATGGCTACACCTTC.

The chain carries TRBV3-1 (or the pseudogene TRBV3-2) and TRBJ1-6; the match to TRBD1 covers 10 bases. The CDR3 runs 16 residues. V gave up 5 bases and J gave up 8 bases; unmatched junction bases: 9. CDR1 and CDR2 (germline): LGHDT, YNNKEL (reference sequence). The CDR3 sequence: CASSTRQGTGDSPLHF. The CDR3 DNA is TGTGCCAGCAGCACACGCCAGGGGACAGGGGATTCACCCCTCCACTTT.

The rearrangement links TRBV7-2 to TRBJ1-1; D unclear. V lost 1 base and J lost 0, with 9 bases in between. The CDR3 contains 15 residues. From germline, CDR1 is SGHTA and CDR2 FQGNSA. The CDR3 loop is CASSLGAVLNTEAFF. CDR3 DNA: TGTGCCAGCAGCTTAGGTGCAGTCCTGAACACTGAAGCTTTCTTT.

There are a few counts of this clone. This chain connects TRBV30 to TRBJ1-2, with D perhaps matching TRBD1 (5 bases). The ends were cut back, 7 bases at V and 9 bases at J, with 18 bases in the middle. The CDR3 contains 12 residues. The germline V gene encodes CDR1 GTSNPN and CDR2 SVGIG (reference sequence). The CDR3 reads CASTSGRVSYTF. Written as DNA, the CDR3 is TGTGCCTCAACAAGTGGCAGGGTGAGCTACACCTTC.